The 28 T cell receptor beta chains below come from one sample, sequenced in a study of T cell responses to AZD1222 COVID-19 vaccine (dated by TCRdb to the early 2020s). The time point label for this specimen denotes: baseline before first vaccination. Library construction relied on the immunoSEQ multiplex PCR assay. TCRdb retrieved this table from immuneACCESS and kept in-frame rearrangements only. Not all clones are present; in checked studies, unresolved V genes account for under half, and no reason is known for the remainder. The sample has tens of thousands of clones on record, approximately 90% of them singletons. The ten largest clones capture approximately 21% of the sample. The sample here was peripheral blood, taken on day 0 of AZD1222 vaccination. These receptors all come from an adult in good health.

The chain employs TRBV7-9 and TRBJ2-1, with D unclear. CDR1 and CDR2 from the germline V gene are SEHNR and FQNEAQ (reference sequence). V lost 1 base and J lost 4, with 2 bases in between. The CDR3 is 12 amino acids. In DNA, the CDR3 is TGTGCCAGCAGCTTAGATTACAATGAGCAGTTCTTC. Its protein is CASSLDYNEQFF. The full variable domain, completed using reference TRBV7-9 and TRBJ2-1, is DTGVSQNPRHKITKRGQNVTFRCDPISEHNRLYWYRQTLGQGPEFLTYFQNEAQLEKSRLLSDRFSAERPKGSFSTLEIQRTEQGDSAMYLCASSLDYNEQFFGPGTRLTVL.

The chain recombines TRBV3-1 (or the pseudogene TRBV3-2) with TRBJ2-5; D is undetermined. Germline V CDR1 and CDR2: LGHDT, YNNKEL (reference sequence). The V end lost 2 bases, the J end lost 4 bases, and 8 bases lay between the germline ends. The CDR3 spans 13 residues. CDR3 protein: CASSQMQRETQYF. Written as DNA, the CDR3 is TGTGCCAGCAGCCAAATGCAAAGAGAGACCCAGTACTTC.

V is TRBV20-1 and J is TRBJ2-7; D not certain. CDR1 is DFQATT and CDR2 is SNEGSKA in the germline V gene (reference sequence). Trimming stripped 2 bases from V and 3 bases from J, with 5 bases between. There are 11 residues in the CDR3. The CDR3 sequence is CSARPRYEQYF. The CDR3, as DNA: TGCAGTGCTAGACCCCGCTACGAGCAGTACTTC.

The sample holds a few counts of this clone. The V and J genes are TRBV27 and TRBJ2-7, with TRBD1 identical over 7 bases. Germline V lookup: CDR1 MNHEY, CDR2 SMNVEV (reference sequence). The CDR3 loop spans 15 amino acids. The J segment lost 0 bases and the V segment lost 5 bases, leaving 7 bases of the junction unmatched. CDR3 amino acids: CASSTSRDSSYEQYF. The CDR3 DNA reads TGTGCCAGCAGTACGAGCCGGGACAGCTCCTACGAGCAGTACTTC.

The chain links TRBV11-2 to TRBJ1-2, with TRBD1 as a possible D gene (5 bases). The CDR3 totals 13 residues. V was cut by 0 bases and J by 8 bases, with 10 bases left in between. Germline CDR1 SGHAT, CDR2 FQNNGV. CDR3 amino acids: CASSLDPGGGYTF. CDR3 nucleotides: TGTGCCAGCAGCTTAGATCCGGGGGGAGGCTACACCTTC.

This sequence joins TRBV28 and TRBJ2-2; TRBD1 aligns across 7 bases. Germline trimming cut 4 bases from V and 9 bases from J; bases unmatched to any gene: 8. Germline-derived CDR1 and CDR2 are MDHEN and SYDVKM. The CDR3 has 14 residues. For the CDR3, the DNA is TGTGCCAGCAGTTGGGTAGGGGGCATCCGGGAGCTGTTTTTT. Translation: CASSWVGGIRELFF.

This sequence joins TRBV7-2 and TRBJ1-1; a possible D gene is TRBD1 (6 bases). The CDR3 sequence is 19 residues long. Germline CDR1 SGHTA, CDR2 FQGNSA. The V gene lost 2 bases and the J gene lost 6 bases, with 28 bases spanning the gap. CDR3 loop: CASSLLGGGFGGGRPEAFF. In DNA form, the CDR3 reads TGTGCCAGCAGCTTACTTGGCGGCGGGTTTGGGGGCGGTCGTCCTGAAGCTTTCTTT.

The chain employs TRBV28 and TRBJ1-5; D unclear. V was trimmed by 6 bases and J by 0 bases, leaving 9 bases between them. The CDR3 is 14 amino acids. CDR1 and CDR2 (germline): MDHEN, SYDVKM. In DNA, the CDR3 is TGTGCCAGCAGCCGGGCTAATAGCAATCAGCCCCAGCATTTT. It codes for CASSRANSNQPQHF.

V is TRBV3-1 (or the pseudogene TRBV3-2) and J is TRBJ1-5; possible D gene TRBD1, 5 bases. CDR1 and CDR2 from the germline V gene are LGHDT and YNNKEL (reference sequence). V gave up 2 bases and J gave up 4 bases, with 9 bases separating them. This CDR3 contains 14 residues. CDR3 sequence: CASSQYGGNQPQHF. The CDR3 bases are TGTGCCAGCAGCCAATATGGGGGAAATCAGCCCCAGCATTTT.

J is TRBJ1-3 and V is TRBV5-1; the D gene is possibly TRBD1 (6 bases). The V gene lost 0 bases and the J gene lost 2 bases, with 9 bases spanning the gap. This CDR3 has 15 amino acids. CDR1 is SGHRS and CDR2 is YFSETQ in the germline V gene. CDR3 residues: CASSLDRVAGNTIYF. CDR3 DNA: TGCGCCAGCAGCTTGGACAGGGTCGCTGGAAACACCATATATTTT.

The CDR3 sequence is CAISESTSYEQYF. The CDR3 DNA sequence: TGTGCCATCAGTGAGTCTACAAGCTACGAGCAGTACTTC. The rearrangement joins TRBV10-3 to TRBJ2-7, with D uncertain. This CDR3 contains 13 residues. V was pared by 0 bases and J by 3 bases, with 6 bases between. Germline V lookup: CDR1 ENHRY, CDR2 SYGVKD.

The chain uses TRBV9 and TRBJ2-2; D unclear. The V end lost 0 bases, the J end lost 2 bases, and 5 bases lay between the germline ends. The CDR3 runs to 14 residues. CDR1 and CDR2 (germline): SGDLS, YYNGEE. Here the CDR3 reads CASSVGLNTGELFF. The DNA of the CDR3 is TGTGCCAGCAGCGTAGGACTTAACACCGGGGAGCTGTTTTTT.

CDR3 in DNA: TGTGCCACCAGCAGCCCCCGGGAGGGAAATAATGAAAAACTGTTTTTT. It yields the protein CATSSPREGNNEKLFF. The chain uses TRBV15 and TRBJ1-4; D uncertain. Germline V gene lookup returns CDR1 LNHNV and CDR2 YYDKDF (reference sequence). Trimming shortened V by 3 bases and J by 4 bases, and 15 bases separated the two germline ends. CDR3 size: 16 residues.

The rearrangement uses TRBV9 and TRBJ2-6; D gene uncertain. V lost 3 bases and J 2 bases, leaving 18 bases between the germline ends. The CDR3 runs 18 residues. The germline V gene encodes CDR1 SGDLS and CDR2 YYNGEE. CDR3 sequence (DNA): TGTGCCAGCAGCGCGATATCCACCCCCCAAGCTGGGGCCAACGTCCTGACTTTC. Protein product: CASSAISTPQAGANVLTF.

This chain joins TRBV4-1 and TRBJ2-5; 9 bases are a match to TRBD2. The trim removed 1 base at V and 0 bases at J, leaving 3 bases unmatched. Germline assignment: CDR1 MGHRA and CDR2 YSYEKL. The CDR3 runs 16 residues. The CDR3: CASSQGLAADQETQYF. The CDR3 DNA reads TGCGCCAGCAGCCAAGGACTAGCGGCGGACCAAGAGACCCAGTACTTC.

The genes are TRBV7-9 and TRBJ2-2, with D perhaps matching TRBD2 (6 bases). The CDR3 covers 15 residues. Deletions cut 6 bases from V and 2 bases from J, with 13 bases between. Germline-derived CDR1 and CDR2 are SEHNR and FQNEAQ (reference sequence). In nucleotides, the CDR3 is TGTGCCAGCAGGGACCGGGACTTTAACACCGGGGAGCTGTTTTTT. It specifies CASRDRDFNTGELFF.

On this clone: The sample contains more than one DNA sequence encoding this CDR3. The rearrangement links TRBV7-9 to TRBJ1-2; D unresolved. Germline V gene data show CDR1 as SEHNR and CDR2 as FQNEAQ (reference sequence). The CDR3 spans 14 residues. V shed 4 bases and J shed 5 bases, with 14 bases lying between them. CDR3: CASSSPDRPYGYTF. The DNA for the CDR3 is TGTGCCAGCAGCTCTCCCGACCGACCTTATGGCTACACCTTC.

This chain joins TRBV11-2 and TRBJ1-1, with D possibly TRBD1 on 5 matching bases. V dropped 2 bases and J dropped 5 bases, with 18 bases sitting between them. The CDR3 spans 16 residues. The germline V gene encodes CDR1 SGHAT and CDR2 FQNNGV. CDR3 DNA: TGTGCCAGCAGCTTAAGAGGCGGCAGGGCTGGGACTGAAGCTTTCTTT. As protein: CASSLRGGRAGTEAFF.

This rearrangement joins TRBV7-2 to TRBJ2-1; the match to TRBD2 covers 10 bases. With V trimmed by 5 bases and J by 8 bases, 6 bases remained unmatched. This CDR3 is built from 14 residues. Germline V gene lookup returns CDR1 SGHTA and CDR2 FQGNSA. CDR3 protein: CASSLSGGGDEQFF. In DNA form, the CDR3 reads TGTGCCAGCAGCCTGAGCGGGGGGGGAGATGAGCAGTTCTTC.

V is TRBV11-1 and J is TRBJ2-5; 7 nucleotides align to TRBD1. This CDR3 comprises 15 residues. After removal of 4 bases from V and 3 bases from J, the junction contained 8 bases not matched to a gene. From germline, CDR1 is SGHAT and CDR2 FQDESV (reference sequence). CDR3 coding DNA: TGTGCCAGCAGCTCCCACGCCGGGACAGAAGAGACCCAGTACTTC. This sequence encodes CASSSHAGTEETQYF.

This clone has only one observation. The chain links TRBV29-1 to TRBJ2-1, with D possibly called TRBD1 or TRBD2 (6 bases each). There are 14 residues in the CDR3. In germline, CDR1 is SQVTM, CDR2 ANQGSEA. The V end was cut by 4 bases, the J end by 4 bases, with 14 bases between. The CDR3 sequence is CSVGAGTGYNEQFF. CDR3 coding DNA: TGCAGCGTTGGGGCGGGAACAGGGTACAATGAGCAGTTCTTC.

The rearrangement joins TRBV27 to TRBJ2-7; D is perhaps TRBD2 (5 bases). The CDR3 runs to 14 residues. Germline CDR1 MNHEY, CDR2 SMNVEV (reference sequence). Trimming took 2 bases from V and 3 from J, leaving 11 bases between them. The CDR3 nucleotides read TGTGCCAGCAGTTTACTTAGCGCCGACTACGAGCAGTACTTC. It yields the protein CASSLLSADYEQYF.

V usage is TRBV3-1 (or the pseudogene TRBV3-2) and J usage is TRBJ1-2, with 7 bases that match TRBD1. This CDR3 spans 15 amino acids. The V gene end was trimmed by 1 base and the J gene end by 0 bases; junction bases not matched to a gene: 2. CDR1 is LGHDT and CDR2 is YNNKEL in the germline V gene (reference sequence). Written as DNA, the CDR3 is TGTGCCAGCAGCCAAGCCGGGACAGCTAACTATGGCTACACCTTC. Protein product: CASSQAGTANYGYTF.

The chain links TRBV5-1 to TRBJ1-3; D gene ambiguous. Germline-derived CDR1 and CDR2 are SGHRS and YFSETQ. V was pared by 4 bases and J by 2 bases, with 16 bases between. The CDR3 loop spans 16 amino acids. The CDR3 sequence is CASSPLSSATGNTIYF. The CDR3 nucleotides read TGCGCCAGCAGCCCCCTGAGCAGCGCGACTGGAAACACCATATATTTT.

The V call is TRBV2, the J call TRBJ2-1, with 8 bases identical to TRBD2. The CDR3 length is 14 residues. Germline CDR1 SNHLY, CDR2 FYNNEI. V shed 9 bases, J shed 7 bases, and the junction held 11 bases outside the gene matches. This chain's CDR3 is CASSLAEVVNEQFF. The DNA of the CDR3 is TGTGCCAGTTCACTAGCGGAGGTTGTGAATGAGCAGTTCTTC.

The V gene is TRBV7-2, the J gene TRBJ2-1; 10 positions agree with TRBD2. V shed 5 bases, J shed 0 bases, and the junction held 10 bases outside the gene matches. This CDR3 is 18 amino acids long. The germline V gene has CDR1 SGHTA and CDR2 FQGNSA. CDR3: CASSPVGTSARSYNEQFF. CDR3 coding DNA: TGTGCCAGCAGCCCAGTGGGGACTAGCGCCCGCTCCTACAATGAGCAGTTCTTC. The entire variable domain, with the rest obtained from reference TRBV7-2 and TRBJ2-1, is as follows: GAGVSQSPSNKVTEKGKDVELRCDPISGHTALYWYRQSLGQGLEFLIYFQGNSAPDKSGLPSDRFSAERTGGSVSTLTIQRTQQEDSAVYLCASSPVGTSARSYNEQFFGPGTRLTVL.

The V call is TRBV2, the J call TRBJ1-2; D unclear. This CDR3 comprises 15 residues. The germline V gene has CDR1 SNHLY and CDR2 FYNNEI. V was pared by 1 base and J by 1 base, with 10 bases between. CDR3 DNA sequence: TGTGCCAGCAGTGAAGTGGGGTTGGGTAACTATGGCTACACCTTC. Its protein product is CASSEVGLGNYGYTF.

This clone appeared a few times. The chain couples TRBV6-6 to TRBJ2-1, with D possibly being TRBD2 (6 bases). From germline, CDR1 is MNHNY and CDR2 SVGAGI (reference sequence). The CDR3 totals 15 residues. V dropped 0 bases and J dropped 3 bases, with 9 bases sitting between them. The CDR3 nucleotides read TGTGCCAGCAGTTACTCGAGTAGCGGCTACAATGAGCAGTTCTTC. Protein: CASSYSSSGYNEQFF.